These T cell receptor beta chains were read from a single sample in a study of shared clonotypes between healthy human individuals. Libraries were prepared by immunoSEQ multiplex PCR; TCRdb keeps only in-frame clonotypes and omits some of them. Here the sample spans 450,000 to 500,000 clones, more than 65% being singletons. Sequencing was done on a sample of PBMCs. These receptors all stem from a middle-aged woman in good health. Some clones in this sample may be carry-over from other donors' samples. CDR3s include the opening cysteine and the closing phenylalanine or tryptophan. D genes are given only for firm matches. The size field is filled for only some rows; it gives once, few, many or a size class.

d_gene: TRBD2
v_gene: TRBV11-2
abundance: -
j_gene: TRBJ2-1
CDR3nt: TGTGCCAGCCATAAAGGCATTACGGGGGGTGATCGGTTCTTC
CDR3aa: CASHKGITGGDRFF

d_gene: -
v_gene: TRBV28
abundance: -
j_gene: TRBJ1-2
CDR3nt: TGTGCCAGCAGTTTGAGCGGGGTTTATGGCTACACCTTC
CDR3aa: CASSLSGVYGYTF

d_gene: TRBD1
v_gene: TRBV29-1
abundance: once
j_gene: TRBJ1-1
CDR3nt: TGCAGCGTTGAAGATGGGACAGGGGGCAGTAGTACTGAAGCTTTCTTT
CDR3aa: CSVEDGTGGSSTEAFF

d_gene: -
v_gene: TRBV6-4
abundance: -
j_gene: TRBJ1-1
CDR3nt: TGTGCCAGCAGTGACAGGGGCCCAATGAACACTGAAGCTTTCTTT
CDR3aa: CASSDRGPMNTEAFF

d_gene: TRBD1
v_gene: TRBV2
abundance: -
j_gene: TRBJ1-5
CDR3nt: TGTGCCAGCAGGGAGGGGGCAGAGGGCAATCAGCCCCAGCATTTT
CDR3aa: CASREGAEGNQPQHF

d_gene: -
v_gene: TRBV5-1
abundance: -
j_gene: TRBJ1-4
CDR3nt: TGCGCCAGCAGCTTCATCGGGGCAACTAATGAAAAACTGTTTTTT
CDR3aa: CASSFIGATNEKLFF

d_gene: -
v_gene: TRBV27
abundance: -
j_gene: TRBJ1-4
CDR3nt: TGTGCCAGCAGTTTGCGGCTTAATGAAAAACTGTTTTTT
CDR3aa: CASSLRLNEKLFF

d_gene: TRBD2
v_gene: TRBV27
abundance: -
j_gene: TRBJ2-3
CDR3nt: TGTGCCAGCAGTCCCGGGACTAGCGGGACAGATACGCAGTATTTT
CDR3aa: CASSPGTSGTDTQYF

d_gene: TRBD2
v_gene: TRBV5-6
abundance: few
j_gene: TRBJ2-1
CDR3nt: TGTGCCAGCAGCCCCCGCTGGGGGACTAGCGGCTACAATGAGCAGTTCTTC
CDR3aa: CASSPRWGTSGYNEQFF

d_gene: -
v_gene: TRBV15
abundance: -
j_gene: TRBJ1-5
CDR3nt: TGTGCCACCAGCAGTGGGGAACCCGATGACGATCAGCCCCAGCATTTT
CDR3aa: CATSSGEPDDDQPQHF

d_gene: -
v_gene: TRBV10-3
abundance: -
j_gene: TRBJ1-1
CDR3nt: TGTGCCATTAAGACGTTGAACACTGAAGCTTTCTTT
CDR3aa: CAIKTLNTEAFF

d_gene: -
v_gene: TRBV28
abundance: -
j_gene: TRBJ1-2
CDR3nt: TGTGCCAGCAGCGAGCTCGCTAACTATGGCTACACCTTC
CDR3aa: CASSELANYGYTF

d_gene: -
v_gene: TRBV29-1
abundance: -
j_gene: TRBJ2-3
CDR3nt: TGCAGCGTTGAAAGGAGGGGTGGAGATACGCAGTATTTT
CDR3aa: CSVERRGGDTQYF

d_gene: -
v_gene: TRBV1
abundance: -
j_gene: TRBJ2-7
CDR3nt: TGCACCAGCAGCCATTTTGTGAGCGGGAGGTCCTACGAGCAGTACTTC
CDR3aa: CTSSHFVSGRSYEQYF

d_gene: TRBD2
v_gene: TRBV29-1
abundance: -
j_gene: TRBJ2-5
CDR3nt: TGCAGCGTTGGGATAGCGGGAGTCGAGACCCAGTACTTC
CDR3aa: CSVGIAGVETQYF

d_gene: -
v_gene: TRBV5-1
abundance: -
j_gene: TRBJ2-7
CDR3nt: TGCGCCAGCAGCTTCCAGGGCCAGAGCTACGAGCAGTACTTC
CDR3aa: CASSFQGQSYEQYF

d_gene: -
v_gene: TRBV6-1
abundance: -
j_gene: TRBJ2-7
CDR3nt: TGTGCAGAAGACCGGGACGTCAGCTCCTACGAGCAGTACTTC
CDR3aa: CAEDRDVSSYEQYF

d_gene: TRBD2
v_gene: TRBV11-3
abundance: -
j_gene: TRBJ2-3
CDR3nt: TGTGCCAGCAGCCACGGACTAGCGGCAGATACGCAGTATTTT
CDR3aa: CASSHGLAADTQYF

d_gene: TRBD1
v_gene: TRBV27
abundance: -
j_gene: TRBJ2-7
CDR3nt: TGTGCCAGCAGTAGCCGGGACAGGGGCTCCTACGAGCAGTACTTC
CDR3aa: CASSSRDRGSYEQYF

d_gene: TRBD1
v_gene: TRBV6-6
abundance: -
j_gene: TRBJ1-5
CDR3nt: TGTGCCAGCAGACCGGACAGGGGGGGTCAGCCCCAGCATTTT
CDR3aa: CASRPDRGGQPQHF

d_gene: TRBD1
v_gene: TRBV15
abundance: -
j_gene: TRBJ2-7
CDR3nt: TGTGCCACCAGCACGGGACAGGGGTCCTACGAGCAGTACTTC
CDR3aa: CATSTGQGSYEQYF

d_gene: TRBD1
v_gene: TRBV5-1
abundance: -
j_gene: TRBJ1-1
CDR3nt: TGCGCCAGCAGCTTGTTAGGGGGCGAAACTGAAGCTTTCTTT
CDR3aa: CASSLLGGETEAFF

d_gene: TRBD2
v_gene: TRBV2
abundance: -
j_gene: TRBJ2-2
CDR3nt: TGTGCCAGCAGCACCGGAACTAGCGCCTCGGCCGGGGAGCTGTTTTTT
CDR3aa: CASSTGTSASAGELFF

d_gene: TRBD1
v_gene: TRBV4-3
abundance: -
j_gene: TRBJ2-1
CDR3nt: TGCGCCAGCAGCCAAGGGTCGGAGGGGGCAGGGGGCTTCTCCTACAATGAGCAGTTCTTC
CDR3aa: CASSQGSEGAGGFSYNEQFF

d_gene: -
v_gene: TRBV30
abundance: -
j_gene: TRBJ1-1
CDR3nt: TGTGCCTGGGGCGCCAGTCTTACCTCAACCTTGGGCCCTGAAGCTTTCTTT
CDR3aa: CAWGASLTSTLGPEAFF

d_gene: TRBD2
v_gene: TRBV7-9
abundance: medium-sized
j_gene: TRBJ2-1
CDR3nt: TGTGCCAGCAGCTTCAGAACTAGCGGACACAATGAGCAGTTCTTC
CDR3aa: CASSFRTSGHNEQFF

d_gene: -
v_gene: TRBV9
abundance: -
j_gene: TRBJ2-7
CDR3nt: TGTGCCAGCAGCGTAGCCTGGAAAATTACCTACGAGCAGTACTTC
CDR3aa: CASSVAWKITYEQYF

d_gene: -
v_gene: TRBV28
abundance: -
j_gene: TRBJ2-1
CDR3nt: TGTGCCAGCAACCTAGGGGGAGGGGTCTCCTACAATGAGCAGTTCTTC
CDR3aa: CASNLGGGVSYNEQFF

d_gene: -
v_gene: TRBV4-2
abundance: -
j_gene: TRBJ2-4
CDR3nt: TGTGCCAGCAGCCAAGAAGTCCCGGGAATTTCCAAAAACATTCAGTACTTC
CDR3aa: CASSQEVPGISKNIQYF

d_gene: TRBD2
v_gene: TRBV7-3
abundance: -
j_gene: TRBJ2-2
CDR3nt: TGTGCCAGCAGCTTAAACGGCGGGAGCACCGGGGAGCTGTTTTTT
CDR3aa: CASSLNGGSTGELFF

d_gene: -
v_gene: TRBV5-1
abundance: -
j_gene: TRBJ1-1
CDR3nt: TGCGCCAGCAGCTTTGGGGGCTATTCGACTGAAGCTTTCTTT
CDR3aa: CASSFGGYSTEAFF

d_gene: -
v_gene: TRBV7-3
abundance: once
j_gene: TRBJ2-7
CDR3nt: TGTGCCAGCAGCTTAGCCGGCGACTACGAGCAGTACTTC
CDR3aa: CASSLAGDYEQYF

d_gene: -
v_gene: TRBV18
abundance: -
j_gene: TRBJ1-2
CDR3nt: TGTGCCAGCTCACCAATCGCTGTTGGGTGGGGCAACTATGGCTACACCTTC
CDR3aa: CASSPIAVGWGNYGYTF

d_gene: -
v_gene: TRBV30
abundance: -
j_gene: TRBJ1-1
CDR3nt: TGTGACTGGAGTGTAGGCCCTCAACTGAACACTGAAGATTTCTTT
CDR3aa: CDWSVGPQLNTEDFF

d_gene: TRBD1
v_gene: TRBV5-1
abundance: -
j_gene: TRBJ1-1
CDR3nt: TGCGCCAGCAGCTTGGACAGGGGAGGCACTGAAGCTTTCTTT
CDR3aa: CASSLDRGGTEAFF

d_gene: -
v_gene: TRBV7-2
abundance: -
j_gene: TRBJ2-7
CDR3nt: TGTGCCAGCAGCATCCTACTTTGGGCTACGAAAGAGAACGAGCAGTACTTC
CDR3aa: CASSILLWATKENEQYF

d_gene: -
v_gene: TRBV9
abundance: -
j_gene: TRBJ2-1
CDR3nt: TGTGCCAGCAGCGTAGGGGGGGACCACTCCTACAATGAGCAGTTCTTC
CDR3aa: CASSVGGDHSYNEQFF

d_gene: TRBD2
v_gene: TRBV9
abundance: -
j_gene: TRBJ2-2
CDR3nt: TGTGCCAGCAGCCTCCGGGGAGGGAAGGCCGGGGAGCTGTTTTTT
CDR3aa: CASSLRGGKAGELFF

d_gene: -
v_gene: TRBV10-2
abundance: many
j_gene: TRBJ1-2
CDR3nt: TGCGCCAGCAGTGAAATGGTCTCTAACTATGGCTACACCTTC
CDR3aa: CASSEMVSNYGYTF

d_gene: TRBD2
v_gene: TRBV7-9
abundance: -
j_gene: TRBJ2-3
CDR3nt: TGTGCCAGCAGCTTAGTTTCTAGCGGGATAGATACGCAGTATTTT
CDR3aa: CASSLVSSGIDTQYF

d_gene: TRBD1
v_gene: TRBV18
abundance: -
j_gene: TRBJ1-4
CDR3nt: TGTGCCAGCTCACCACCGGGACAGGGGTTTGAAAAACTGTTTTTT
CDR3aa: CASSPPGQGFEKLFF

d_gene: TRBD1
v_gene: TRBV6-1
abundance: -
j_gene: TRBJ2-1
CDR3nt: TGTGCCAGCAGTGAAGCGGGACAGGGGTCCTACAATGAGCAGTTCTTC
CDR3aa: CASSEAGQGSYNEQFF

d_gene: -
v_gene: TRBV27
abundance: -
j_gene: TRBJ2-2
CDR3nt: TGTGCCAGCAGTTTCCAGACAGGGAACACCGGGGAGCTGTTTTTT
CDR3aa: CASSFQTGNTGELFF

d_gene: -
v_gene: TRBV6-6
abundance: -
j_gene: TRBJ1-2
CDR3nt: TGTGCCAGCAGTCCCCAAATTTTTTATGGCTACACCTTC
CDR3aa: CASSPQIFYGYTF

d_gene: TRBD2
v_gene: TRBV4-1
abundance: -
j_gene: TRBJ2-7
CDR3nt: TGCGCCAGCAGCCAAAAGATTGGACTAGCGAACTACGAGCAGTACTTC
CDR3aa: CASSQKIGLANYEQYF

d_gene: -
v_gene: TRBV10-3
abundance: -
j_gene: TRBJ1-2
CDR3nt: TGTGCCATCAGTGACGGAGGTCCCTACTATGGCTACACCTTC
CDR3aa: CAISDGGPYYGYTF

d_gene: -
v_gene: TRBV5-5
abundance: -
j_gene: TRBJ2-7
CDR3nt: TGTGCCAGCAGCTTGGGGAGGTTAAACTCCTACGAGCAGTACTTC
CDR3aa: CASSLGRLNSYEQYF

d_gene: TRBD2
v_gene: TRBV19
abundance: few
j_gene: TRBJ2-3
CDR3nt: TGTGCCAGTAGTCGCAGGGCTAGCGGGATCACAGATACGCAGTATTTT
CDR3aa: CASSRRASGITDTQYF

d_gene: TRBD2
v_gene: TRBV29-1
abundance: -
j_gene: TRBJ2-3
CDR3nt: TGCAGCGTTGAAACTAGCGGGAGCTATACGCAGTATTTT
CDR3aa: CSVETSGSYTQYF

d_gene: -
v_gene: TRBV5-8
abundance: -
j_gene: TRBJ1-1
CDR3nt: TGTGCCAGCAGTTTGGGGGGAGGCGGTAACACTGAAGCTTTCTTT
CDR3aa: CASSLGGGGNTEAFF

d_gene: -
v_gene: TRBV7-8
abundance: -
j_gene: TRBJ2-1
CDR3nt: TGTGCCAGCAGCCCAGGACTCTTCAATGAGCAGTTCTTC
CDR3aa: CASSPGLFNEQFF

d_gene: TRBD2
v_gene: TRBV28
abundance: -
j_gene: TRBJ2-5
CDR3nt: TGTGCCAGCAGGGGGGCGGGAGGGCCGCCAGAGACCCAGTACTTC
CDR3aa: CASRGAGGPPETQYF

d_gene: -
v_gene: TRBV7-3
abundance: -
j_gene: TRBJ2-5
CDR3nt: TGTGCCAGCAGCCCCGGGACTTTGGGTGGGGTCCAGTACTTC
CDR3aa: CASSPGTLGGVQYF

d_gene: -
v_gene: TRBV28
abundance: -
j_gene: TRBJ2-7
CDR3nt: TGTGCCAGCAAGGCGCCTCACTACGAGCAGTACTTC
CDR3aa: CASKAPHYEQYF

d_gene: TRBD2
v_gene: TRBV11-2
abundance: -
j_gene: TRBJ2-1
CDR3nt: TGTGCCAGCAGCTCCGTGGCGGGAGGAGGGAATGAGCAGTTCTTC
CDR3aa: CASSSVAGGGNEQFF

d_gene: -
v_gene: TRBV6-1
abundance: -
j_gene: TRBJ1-5
CDR3nt: TGTGCCAGCAGTGAAAAATATGGACCGCCGCTCAATCAGCCCCAGCATTTT
CDR3aa: CASSEKYGPPLNQPQHF

d_gene: TRBD2
v_gene: TRBV5-6
abundance: -
j_gene: TRBJ2-5
CDR3nt: TGTGCCAGCAGCGGCCGGACTAGCGGAGAGACCCAGTACTTC
CDR3aa: CASSGRTSGETQYF

d_gene: -
v_gene: TRBV27
abundance: -
j_gene: TRBJ2-2
CDR3nt: TGTGCCAGCAGTTTATCAAACGGAGACAGGACCACCGGGGAGCTGTTTTTT
CDR3aa: CASSLSNGDRTTGELFF

d_gene: -
v_gene: TRBV30
abundance: -
j_gene: TRBJ2-2
CDR3nt: TGTGCCTGGAGTTTTGGTACCGGGGAGCTGTTTTTT
CDR3aa: CAWSFGTGELFF